This T cell receptor beta chain was sequenced in a study of graft-versus-host responses after intestinal transplantation. On the study more broadly: Recipients uniformly received anti-thymocyte globulin induction, followed by tacrolimus and steroids for about three years.

Remarks on this clone: Its antigen is still unknown.

V lost 5 bases and J lost 3; bases outside the gene matches: 8. CDR3 size: 15 residues. From germline, CDR1 is LGHNT and CDR2 FRNRAP. The data were produced by immunoSEQ multiplex PCR, yet TCRdb's version contains in-frame clones alone and is incomplete. The sample holds over 75,000 clones; 80% to 95% are singletons and the top ten take around 0.067%. This sequence joins TRBV12-5 and TRBJ2-7; 9 bases line up with TRBD2. The TCR was taken from a human donor who was the organ donor for an intestinal transplant. The input for sequencing was unstimulated CD8+ T cells sorted from spleen or lymph node cells, taken before transplant. CDR3 bases: TGTGCTAGTGGTCGGGGACTAGCCCACCTCTACGAGCAGTACTTC. Its protein product is CASGRGLAHLYEQYF.